The clone carrying this TCR beta chain was seen a handful of times. Its antigen is not identified. These data originate in a study of T-cell memory formation after mild COVID-19. Findings and limits, study-wide: Clones which contracted sat mainly in CM and EM if CD4+, and in EMRA if CD8+.

This CDR3 has 14 amino acids. Germline V gene lookup returns CDR1 SGHDT and CDR2 YYEEEE. Trimming removed 5 bases from V and 4 bases from J, with 13 bases in between. TCRdb re-derived calls from the 5' RACE reads in MiXCR, one entry per CDR3 protein. The sample lists some 130,000 distinct CDR3 sequences, less than 25% occurring once. V and J are TRBV5-6 and TRBJ1-5, with a possible D match to TRBD1 (5 bases). This TCR derives from an adult woman who had mild COVID-19 (a few samples of this study predate the infection). Cell type and time point are not known. Specimen: PBMCs or a T cell subset sorted from them (not recorded which). CDR3 sequence (DNA): TGTGCCAGCAGTTCAGGGTCCCTTAATCAGCCCCAGCATTTT. Its translation is CASSSGSLNQPQHF.